The T cell receptor beta chain described here comes from a study of cytomegalovirus exposure and HLA in healthy donors. Findings and limits, study-wide: Sequencing probably produced one cluster of sequence variants that were highly shared.

The CDR3 length is 14 residues. Trimming took 4 bases from V and 8 from J, leaving 15 bases between them. Germline CDR1 MNHNS, CDR2 SASEGT. As to this clone: No antigen is known for it.

The PCR contained 60 Vbeta and 13 Jbeta primers. In the original workflow: About 9.9 million shared chains were among about 80 million unique TCR beta chains counted in a later analysis. Assay used: immunoSEQ multiplex PCR; TCRdb lists only in-frame clones, some missing. V and J calls plus clone size are reproduced from that table; the DNA served to infer D and trimming. The sample holds fewer than 180,000 clones; about 60% are singletons and the top ten take approximately 6.6%. This chain joins TRBV6-1 and TRBJ2-1, with D maybe TRBD1 (5 bases). Sequences were obtained from PBMCs. This receptor was obtained from a woman aged 60-75 years in good health and CMV-seropositive. CDR3 in DNA: TGTGCCAGCAGTGGGCTTAGGGGTCGGGATGAGCAGTTCTTC. Translated, it gives CASSGLRGRDEQFF.